The T cell receptor (beta chain) under discussion was sequenced for a study of T cell repertoires in cytomegalovirus infection. About the study: Public TCR beta signatures were indicative of both CMV infection and a matching HLA type. The study, taken as a whole, reports: HLA-C-restricted CMV clonotypes gave the most frequent clonotype in two of eight donors. People with CMV and the relevant HLA were identified by cumulative public TCR beta family frequency.

This clonotype was seen a handful of times. Its antigen remains unidentified. This CDR3 spans 15 amino acids. CDR1 and CDR2 from the germline V gene are SGHKS and YYEKEE (reference sequence). V lost 4 bases to trimming and J lost 0 bases, with 11 bases between them. TCRdb reprocessed the reads via MiXCR and lists one record per CDR3 protein. The sample consists of roughly 600,000 distinct CDR3 sequences, approximately 25% of them appearing once. The chain joins TRBV5-5 to TRBJ2-1; TRBD1 is a possible D gene (5 bases). The sample taken for sequencing was CD8+ T cells from PBMCs. This clonotype originated in a human donor in good health (CMV status not recorded). Some clones in this sample may be carry-over from other donors' samples. The CDR3 loop is CASSRQGDSYNEQFF. The CDR3 DNA follows: TGTGCCAGCAGCAGGCAGGGCGACTCCTACAATGAGCAGTTCTTC.